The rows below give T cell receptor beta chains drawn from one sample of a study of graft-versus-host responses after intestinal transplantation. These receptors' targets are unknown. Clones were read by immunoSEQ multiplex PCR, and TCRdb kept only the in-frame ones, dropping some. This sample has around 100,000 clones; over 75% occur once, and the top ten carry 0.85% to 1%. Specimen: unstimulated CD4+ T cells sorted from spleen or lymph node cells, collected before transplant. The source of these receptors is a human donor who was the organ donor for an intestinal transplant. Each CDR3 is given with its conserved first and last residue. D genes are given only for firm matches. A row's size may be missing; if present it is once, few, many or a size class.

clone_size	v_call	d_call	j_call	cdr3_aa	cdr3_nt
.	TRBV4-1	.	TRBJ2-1	CASSHTSRGSGEQFF	TGCGCCAGCAGCCATACTAGTAGGGGGTCCGGTGAGCAGTTCTTC
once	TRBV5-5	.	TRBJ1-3	CASSSGERISGNTIYF	TGTGCCAGCAGCAGCGGGGAGCGGATCTCTGGAAACACCATATATTTT
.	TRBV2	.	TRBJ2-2	CASCWRGAGELFF	TGTGCCAGCTGCTGGAGGGGGGCAGGGGAGCTGTTTTTT
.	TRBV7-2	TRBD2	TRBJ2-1	CASSAGLAGGNEQFF	TGTGCCAGCAGCGCCGGACTAGCGGGCGGCAATGAGCAGTTCTTC
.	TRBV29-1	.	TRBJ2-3	CSLTPFGSNSNTQYF	TGCAGCCTAACCCCCTTCGGCTCTAATTCAAATACGCAGTATTTT
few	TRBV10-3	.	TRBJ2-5	CASRDQETQYF	TGTGCCTCCCGCGACCAAGAGACCCAGTACTTC
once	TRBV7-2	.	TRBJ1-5	CASSLAGNSNQPQHF	TGTGCCAGCAGCTTAGCGGGCAATAGCAATCAGCCCCAGCATTTT
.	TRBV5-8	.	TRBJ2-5	CASSYAASMETQYF	TGTGCCAGCAGCTACGCAGCATCTATGGAGACCCAGTACTTC
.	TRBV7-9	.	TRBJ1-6	CASSLIGDSPLHF	TGTGCCAGCAGCTTAATTGGGGATTCACCCCTCCACTTT
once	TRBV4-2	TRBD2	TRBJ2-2	CASSQGLAGATNTGELFF	TGTGCCAGCAGCCAAGGACTAGCGGGGGCCACGAACACCGGGGAGCTGTTTTTT
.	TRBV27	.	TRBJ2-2	CASSLSATGELFF	TGTGCCAGCAGTTTAAGCGCCACCGGGGAGCTGTTTTTT
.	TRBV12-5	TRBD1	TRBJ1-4	CASGTIYTGTGEKLFF	TGTGCTAGTGGGACCATATACACCGGGACAGGTGAAAAACTGTTTTTT
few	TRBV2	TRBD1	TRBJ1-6	CASSVVRGGSPLHF	TGTGCCAGCAGCGTTGTCAGGGGGGGTTCACCCCTCCACTTT
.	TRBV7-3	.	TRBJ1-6	CASSLSGGSSPLHF	TGTGCCAGCAGCTTATCGGGGGGTTCTTCACCCCTCCACTTT
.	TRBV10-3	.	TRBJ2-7	CAISESGAYEQYF	TGTGCCATCAGTGAGAGTGGGGCCTACGAGCAGTACTTC
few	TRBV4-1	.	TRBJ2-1	CASSRTEEKFF	TGCGCCAGCAGCCGGACAGAGGAAAAGTTCTTC
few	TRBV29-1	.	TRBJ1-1	CSVLVGVNTEAFF	TGCAGCGTTTTAGTAGGGGTAAACACTGAAGCTTTCTTT
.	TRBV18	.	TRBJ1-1	CASSPTSQGATEAFF	TGTGCCAGCTCACCAACCTCACAAGGGGCCACTGAAGCTTTCTTT
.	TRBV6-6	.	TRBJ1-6	CASSYRSSYNSPLHF	TGTGCCAGCAGTTACAGGAGCTCCTATAATTCACCCCTCCACTTT
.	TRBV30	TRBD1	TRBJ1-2	CAWCSGGAGYGYTF	TGTGCCTGGTGCTCAGGGGGCGCAGGGTATGGCTACACCTTC
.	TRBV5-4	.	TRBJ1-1	CASSPQRGTNTEAFF	TGTGCCAGCAGTCCCCAGCGGGGGACAAACACTGAAGCTTTCTTT
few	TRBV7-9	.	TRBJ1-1	CASSLDQGVNTEAFF	TGTGCCAGCAGCTTAGACCAAGGGGTGAACACTGAAGCTTTCTTT
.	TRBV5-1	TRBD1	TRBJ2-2	CASSPGQGHTGELFF	TGCGCCAGCAGCCCCGGACAGGGGCATACCGGGGAGCTGTTTTTT
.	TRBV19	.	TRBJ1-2	CASSIATGYTF	TGTGCCAGTAGTATAGCGACTGGCTACACCTTC
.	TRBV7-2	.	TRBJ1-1	CASSLGQENTEAFF	TGTGCCAGCAGCTTAGGTCAGGAGAACACTGAAGCTTTCTTT
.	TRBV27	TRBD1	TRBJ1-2	CASRTGGGGYTF	TGTGCCAGCAGAACAGGGGGCGGTGGCTACACCTTC
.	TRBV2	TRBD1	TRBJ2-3	CASTETGGRDTQYF	TGTGCCAGCACCGAGACAGGGGGCAGAGATACGCAGTATTTT
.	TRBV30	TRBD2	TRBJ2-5	CAWSSSGVQETQYF	TGTGCCTGGAGCTCTAGCGGGGTCCAAGAGACCCAGTACTTC
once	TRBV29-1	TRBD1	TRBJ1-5	CSVVETGGSQPQHF	TGCAGCGTTGTAGAGACAGGGGGCAGTCAGCCCCAGCATTTT
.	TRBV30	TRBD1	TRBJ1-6	CAWTLGQGLSLHF	TGTGCCTGGACCTTGGGACAGGGCTTATCCCTCCACTTT
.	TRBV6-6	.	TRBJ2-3	CASTPGRLPTDTQYF	TGTGCCAGCACTCCCGGGCGGCTGCCCACAGATACGCAGTATTTT
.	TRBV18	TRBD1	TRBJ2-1	CASSAYLGQQEFF	TGTGCCAGCTCAGCCTACCTGGGACAGCAGGAGTTCTTC
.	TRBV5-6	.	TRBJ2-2	CASSLLQANTGELFF	TGTGCCAGCAGTCTCCTCCAGGCGAACACCGGGGAGCTGTTTTTT
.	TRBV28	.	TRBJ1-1	CASSSIRGEAFF	TGTGCCAGCAGTTCGATTCGGGGGGAAGCTTTCTTT
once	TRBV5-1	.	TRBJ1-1	CASSLASTVPNTKAFF	TGCGCCAGCAGCTTGGCCTCGACGGTCCCGAACACTAAAGCTTTCTTT
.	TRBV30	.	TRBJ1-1	CAWSVGFGSVNTEAFF	TGTGCCTGGAGTGTGGGTTTTGGGTCGGTGAACACTGAAGCTTTCTTT
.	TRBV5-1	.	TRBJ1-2	CASSLEAANYGYTF	TGCGCCAGCAGCTTGGAGGCAGCTAACTATGGCTACACCTTC
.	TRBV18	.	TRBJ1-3	CASSPRDGLFMPSSGNTIYF	TGTGCCAGCTCACCACGGGACGGACTTTTCATGCCAAGCTCTGGAAACACCATATATTTT
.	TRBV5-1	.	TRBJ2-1	CASSLLLGAQFF	TGCGCCAGCAGCTTGCTGCTTGGAGCGCAGTTCTTC
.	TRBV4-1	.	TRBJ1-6	CASSQDDRPRQSPLHF	TGCGCCAGCAGCCAAGATGACCGCCCCAGGCAATCACCCCTCCACTTT
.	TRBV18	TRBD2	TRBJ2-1	CASSPETSGSSSYNEQFF	TGTGCCAGCTCACCCGAGACTAGCGGGAGTAGCTCCTACAATGAGCAGTTCTTC
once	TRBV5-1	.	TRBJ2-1	CASSLLSYSYNEQFF	TGCGCCAGCAGCTTGTTGAGTTACTCCTACAATGAGCAGTTCTTC
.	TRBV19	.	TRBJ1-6	CASSLQGTPLHF	TGTGCCAGTAGTCTGCAGGGGACACCCCTCCACTTT
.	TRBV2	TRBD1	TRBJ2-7	CASSGQGAGEQYF	TGTGCCAGCAGTGGACAGGGGGCTGGGGAGCAGTACTTC
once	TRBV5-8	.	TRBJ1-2	CASSLQRIFGYTF	TGTGCCAGCAGCCTCCAAAGGATTTTCGGCTACACCTTC
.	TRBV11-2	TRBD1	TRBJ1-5	CASSLGSWGTGYSNQPQHF	TGTGCCAGCAGCTTAGGATCATGGGGGACAGGTTATAGCAATCAGCCCCAGCATTTT
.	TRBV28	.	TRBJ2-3	CASSWLTKKTQYF	TGTGCCAGCAGTTGGTTGACTAAGAAAACGCAGTATTTT
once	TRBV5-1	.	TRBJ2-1	CASSLGSNSIYEQFF	TGCGCCAGCAGCTTGGGTTCGAACTCGATATATGAGCAGTTCTTC
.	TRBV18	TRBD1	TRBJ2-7	CASSTRGTGVYYEQYF	TGTGCCAGCTCAACGCGAGGGACAGGGGTATACTACGAGCAGTACTTC
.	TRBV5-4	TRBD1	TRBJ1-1	CASSRTLTGEGTEAFF	TGTGCCAGCAGCCGAACATTAACAGGGGAGGGGACTGAAGCTTTCTTT
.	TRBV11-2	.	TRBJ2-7	CASSLEEGFYEQYF	TGTGCCAGCAGCTTAGAGGAGGGATTCTACGAGCAGTACTTC
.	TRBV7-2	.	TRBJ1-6	CASSHSDRLYNSPLHF	TGTGCCAGCAGCCATTCCGACAGGCTTTATAATTCACCCCTCCACTTT
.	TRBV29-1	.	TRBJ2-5	CSVAATGLETQYF	TGCAGCGTTGCTGCGACGGGATTGGAGACCCAGTACTTC
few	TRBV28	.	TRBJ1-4	CASSSPRGRGEKLFF	TGTGCCAGCAGTTCCCCACGGGGGAGAGGAGAAAAACTGTTTTTT
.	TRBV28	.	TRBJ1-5	CASSEEAQPQHF	TGTGCCAGCAGTGAGGAAGCTCAGCCCCAGCATTTT
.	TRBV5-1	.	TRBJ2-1	CASSSSPAISYNEQFF	TGCGCCAGCAGCTCCTCCCCAGCAATCTCCTACAATGAGCAGTTCTTC